These 15 T cell receptor beta chains were all obtained from the same sample, sequenced in a study of blood T cell repertoires in COVID-19. Profiled with immunoSEQ multiplex PCR; TCRdb holds only in-frame clones, not every one. The table includes about 200,000 clones, roughly 82% detected once. The sequenced sample consisted of PBMCs or T cells enriched from blood (not recorded which). These receptors were taken from a woman aged 55-69 years with acute COVID-19.

This chain links TRBV15 with TRBJ1-1; D gene unclear. The CDR3 has 16 amino acids. Germline V lookup: CDR1 LNHNV, CDR2 YYDKDF (reference sequence). V gave up 4 bases and J gave up 3 bases, with 18 bases separating them. CDR3 in DNA: TGTGCCACCAGCACCCAGATGGGAGCCAGATACACTGAAGCTTTCTTT. It encodes CATSTQMGARYTEAFF.

The gene calls are TRBV27 and TRBJ1-4; D is perhaps TRBD1 (5 bases). The germline gives CDR1 MNHEY, CDR2 SMNVEV (reference sequence). The CDR3 consists of 16 residues. The germline V and J ends were trimmed by 1 base and 1 base, with 10 bases remaining between them. This CDR3 reads CASSLFGAGTNEKLFF. The CDR3 bases are TGTGCCAGCAGTTTATTTGGGGCAGGAACTAATGAAAAACTGTTTTTT. The full variable domain, with the rest looked up from reference TRBV27 and TRBJ1-4, is EAQVTQNPRYLITVTGKKLTVTCSQNMNHEYMSWYRQDPGLGLRQIYYSMNVEVTDKGDVPEGYKVSRKEKRNFPLILESPSPNQTSLYFCASSLFGAGTNEKLFFGSGTQLSVL.

The chain has TRBV7-2 and TRBJ2-1; D unclear. Trimming left V 1 base short and J 7 bases short, with 8 bases between. CDR3 length: 13 residues. Germline CDR1 is SGHTA and CDR2 is FQGNSA. CDR3 nucleotides: TGTGCCAGCAGCTTAGGTCTCCGGAATGAGCAGTTCTTC. Protein sequence: CASSLGLRNEQFF.

The chain recombines TRBV23-1 with TRBJ1-1, with D possibly TRBD1 on 6 matching bases. TRBV23-1 is sorted into the ORF group, with uncertain function. V was shortened by 7 bases and J by 3 bases, with 24 bases between the two germline ends. The CDR3 is made up of 17 amino acids. The chain's CDR3 is CASIRSPGRGVDTEAFF. CDR3 in DNA: TGCGCCAGCATCCGTAGCCCTGGCAGGGGCGTTGACACTGAAGCTTTCTTT.

This chain links TRBV15 with TRBJ2-7, with 12 bases that match TRBD2. The ends lost 1 base at V and 7 bases at J; junction bases unmatched: 8. Germline assignment: CDR1 LNHNV and CDR2 YYDKDF (reference sequence). The CDR3 has 16 residues. Written as DNA, the CDR3 is TGTGCCACCAGCAGAGGGACTAGCGGGATTCTTCGAGAGCAGTACTTC. This codes for CATSRGTSGILREQYF.

This chain connects TRBV7-2 to TRBJ2-1; no firm D call. Germline-derived CDR1 and CDR2 are SGHTA and FQGNSA. This CDR3 comprises 15 residues. Trimming stripped 5 bases from V and 0 bases from J, with 11 bases between. In nucleotides, the CDR3 is TGTGCCAGCAGCCCTAGGTCGGGCTCCTACAATGAGCAGTTCTTC. Its protein is CASSPRSGSYNEQFF. Based on the CDR3 plus reference TRBV7-2 and TRBJ2-1, the full variable domain is GAGVSQSPSNKVTEKGKDVELRCDPISGHTALYWYRQSLGQGLEFLIYFQGNSAPDKSGLPSDRFSAERTGGSVSTLTIQRTQQEDSAVYLCASSPRSGSYNEQFFGPGTRLTVL.

The chain links TRBV10-1 to TRBJ2-7; the match to TRBD2 covers 7 bases. Germline V CDR1 and CDR2: WNHNN, SYGVQD (reference sequence). The CDR3 extends over 14 amino acids. Germline trimming cut 4 bases from V and 5 bases from J; bases unmatched to any gene: 8. The CDR3 is CASSGSAGVNEQYF. The DNA of the CDR3 is TGCGCCAGCAGTGGGTCCGCGGGAGTGAACGAGCAGTACTTC.

The J gene is TRBJ2-2, the V gene TRBV5-4, with 7 bases aligning to TRBD1. From germline, CDR1 is SGHNT and CDR2 YYREEE (reference sequence). V lost 4 bases and J lost 0; bases outside the gene matches: 3. The CDR3 totals 15 residues. Written as DNA, the CDR3 is TGTGCCAGCAGCCTGGGACAGTCGAACACCGGGGAGCTGTTTTTT. Residues: CASSLGQSNTGELFF. The variable domain in full, completed from reference TRBV5-4 and TRBJ2-2, reads ETGVTQSPTHLIKTRGQQVTLRCSSQSGHNTVSWYQQALGQGPQFIFQYYREEENGRGNFPPRFSGLQFPNYSSELNVNALELDDSALYLCASSLGQSNTGELFFGEGSRLTVL.

V gene TRBV5-4 combines with J gene TRBJ2-3; D is possibly TRBD1 (6 bases). The V gene lost 3 bases and the J gene lost 1 base, with 15 bases spanning the gap. This CDR3 region has 16 residues. Per germline, CDR1 SGHNT and CDR2 YYREEE (reference sequence). CDR3 nucleotides: TGTGCCAGCAGCTGGGAAGGGGGACCCGGCACAGATACGCAGTATTTT. Encoded protein: CASSWEGGPGTDTQYF.

J is TRBJ2-5 and V is TRBV21-1; the table calls TRBD2, which could not be checked here. TRBV21-1 is designated a pseudogene. The CDR3 contains 15 residues. CDR3 sequence (DNA): TGTGCCAGCAAAAATCGCAAGGGAGTAGAGGACACCCAGTACTTC. This codes for CASKNRKGVEDTQYF.

The rearrangement links TRBV4-1 to TRBJ2-5, with TRBD1 identical over 10 bases. Germline-derived CDR1 and CDR2 are MGHRA and YSYEKL. This CDR3 has 15 amino acids. The V segment lost 1 base and the J segment 5 bases; nucleotides outside the gene matches: 4. CDR3 nucleotide sequence: TGCGCCAGCAGCCAAGGGGGACAGGGGTGGGAGACCCAGTACTTC. It is translated as CASSQGGQGWETQYF.

The chain uses TRBV19 and TRBJ2-5; TRBD1 might be the D (6 bases). CDR3 length: 14 residues. Germline CDR1 is LNHDA and CDR2 is SQIVND (reference sequence). V gave up 1 base and J gave up 3 bases, with 9 bases separating them. The DNA of the CDR3 is TGTGCCAGTAGTATAGGAGCAGGGGAAGAGACCCAGTACTTC. Translating it yields CASSIGAGEETQYF.

The chain has TRBV19 and TRBJ2-1; the D gene is possibly TRBD1 (6 bases). The V gene lost 7 bases and the J gene lost 8 bases, with 15 bases spanning the gap. The CDR3 runs to 13 residues. Germline V gene lookup returns CDR1 LNHDA and CDR2 SQIVND (reference sequence). CDR3 coding DNA: TGTGCCAGTACCCCGACAGGCTCGCATGAGCAGTTCTTC. It specifies CASTPTGSHEQFF. The full variable domain, with the rest looked up from reference TRBV19 and TRBJ2-1, is DGGITQSPKYLFRKEGQNVTLSCEQNLNHDAMYWYRQDPGQGLRLIYYSQIVNDFQKGDIAEGYSVSREKKESFPLTVTSAQKNPTAFYLCASTPTGSHEQFFGPGTRLTVL.

CDR3 in DNA: TGTGCCAGCAGCTTGCCTGTAGTCACTGAAGCTTTCTTT. Its protein product is CASSLPVVTEAFF. V and J are TRBV5-8 and TRBJ1-1, with no clear D. CDR1 SGHTS and CDR2 YDEGEE come from the germline V gene. The CDR3 is made up of 13 amino acids. V was trimmed by 1 base and J by 4 bases, leaving 8 bases between them.

The CDR3 DNA reads TGCAGTGCTAAAATGGGGCGGGAAGCTTTCTTT. Amino acids: CSAKMGREAFF. The chain has TRBV20-1 and TRBJ1-1; a weak D match, TRBD1 (5 bases). The CDR3 length is 11 residues. V gave up 4 bases and J gave up 8 bases, with 11 bases separating them. Germline CDR1 and CDR2: DFQATT and SNEGSKA (reference sequence).